This note documents a single TCR beta chain sequence. Original data processing: Estimation of nucleated cell counts was performed using reference gene primer amplification. The method was immunoSEQ multiplex PCR; TCRdb's version includes in-frame clones alone and lacks a portion of them. V, J and clone size are taken as reported in that table, and D and trimming were inferred from the DNA itself. The data hold roughly 60,000 clones, with around four fifths observed a single time. Recruited during active infection, patients (from Seattle) were subsequently followed longitudinally. The record originates from a study of blood T cell repertoires in COVID-19. Study background: There were acute and convalescent COVID-19 samples, and they came from the United States, Italy and Spain.

Deletions cut 2 bases from V and 8 bases from J, with 15 bases between. CDR3 length: 14 residues. The germline V gene has CDR1 LGHDT and CDR2 YNNKEL (reference sequence). This TCR derives from a man aged 25-45 years with COVID-19, enrolled during active disease. The chain employs TRBV3-1 (or the pseudogene TRBV3-2) and TRBJ1-2; D is perhaps TRBD1 (6 bases). Sample: peripheral blood. The CDR3 loop reads CASSQRGGIGGYTF. The CDR3 coding sequence is TGTGCCAGCAGCCAAAGGGGGGGGATAGGAGGCTACACCTTC.